This T cell receptor beta chain was recorded in a study of blood T cell repertoires in COVID-19. About the study: Researchers got acute and convalescent COVID-19 samples from the United States, Italy and Spain. PBMCs, B-cell-depleted T cells, or T cells were the source of the cDNA or gDNA that made up the material.

Original processing notes: Amplification with reference gene primers provided the estimates of nucleated cell counts. TCRdb keeps only in-frame clones here, not all; method: immunoSEQ multiplex PCR. D and trimming were read from the DNA, whereas the V and J calls and clone size are those reported in that table. The repertoire holds roughly 50,000 clones, with 86% as singletons. This CDR3 spans 14 amino acids. In germline, CDR1 is MNHEY, CDR2 SVGAGI. The V and J ends lost 5 bases and 5 bases, in that order; junction bases with no gene match: 8. The sequence was collected from a woman aged 55 to 70 with acute or convalescent COVID-19. The rearrangement links TRBV6-5 to TRBJ2-7; 8 bases map to TRBD2. Sequencing used peripheral blood. This CDR3 reads CASSLSGRVHEQYF. The CDR3 nucleotides read TGTGCCAGCAGTCTGAGCGGGAGAGTCCACGAGCAGTACTTC.